Following are 28 T cell receptor beta chains from one sample sequenced in a study of T cells in localized non-small cell lung cancer. The protocol was immunoSEQ multiplex PCR, while the TCRdb copy is restricted to in-frame clones and leaves out a portion. The top ten hold approximately 17% of the sample, which has roughly 53,000 clones, over 80% seen once. The sample in question was peripheral blood mononuclear cells, obtained before any cancer treatment. The receptors originated from a man aged 40 to 69 with stage III lung adenocarcinoma.

This rearrangement joins TRBV6-1 to TRBJ1-1, with 9 bases lining up with TRBD1. The J segment lost 2 bases and the V segment lost 6 bases, leaving 7 bases of the junction unmatched. CDR1 MNHNS and CDR2 SASEGT come from the germline V gene. This CDR3 contains 15 residues. The CDR3 DNA sequence: TGTGCCAGCAGATCCGGGACAGGGCCTAACACTGAAGCTTTCTTT. This sequence encodes CASRSGTGPNTEAFF.

The J gene is TRBJ2-2, the V gene TRBV9; D call uncertain. This CDR3 contains 16 residues. Trimming removed 0 bases at V and 4 bases at J, with 13 bases between. CDR1 and CDR2 (germline): SGDLS, YYNGEE. CDR3 region: CASSVGASSFTGELFF. In DNA, the CDR3 is TGTGCCAGCAGCGTAGGGGCTAGTAGTTTCACCGGGGAGCTGTTTTTT.

CDR3 bases: TGTGCCAGCAGCTTAGAACAGGGGGCAGCGGATACGCAGTATTTT. Amino acids: CASSLEQGAADTQYF. The rearrangement links TRBV7-2 to TRBJ2-3; TRBD1 agrees at 9 bases. The CDR3 runs to 15 residues. Germline assignment: CDR1 SGHTA and CDR2 FQGNSA. V dropped 1 base and J dropped 6; count of bases not matched to a gene: 5.

The CDR3 spells CASSPNSGGSYNEQFF. The CDR3 region has the DNA TGCGCCAGCAGCCCAAATAGCGGGGGTTCCTACAATGAGCAGTTCTTC. The genes are TRBV4-3 and TRBJ2-1; 9 bases agree with TRBD2. CDR1 is LGHNA, CDR2 YSLEER, per germline. Trimming removed 4 bases from V and 1 base from J; junction bases left unmatched: 5. CDR3 size: 16 residues.

The chain recombines TRBV11-2 with TRBJ2-2, with D perhaps matching TRBD1 (7 bases). Per germline, CDR1 SGHAT and CDR2 FQNNGV. V was clipped by 4 bases and J by 6 bases, with 15 bases between them. The CDR3 length is 15 residues. The CDR3 loop reads CASSSLRGAAGELFF. The CDR3 region has the DNA TGTGCCAGCAGCTCCCTCAGGGGGGCCGCCGGGGAGCTGTTTTTT.

The chain links TRBV30 to TRBJ2-2; D ambiguous. Germline V gene data show CDR1 as GTSNPN and CDR2 as SVGIG (reference sequence). CDR3 length equals 16 residues. V lost 6 bases and J lost 1, with 18 bases in between. The CDR3 region is CACPPTRTLNTGELFF. CDR3 coding DNA: TGTGCCTGTCCTCCCACGCGGACCCTGAACACCGGGGAGCTGTTTTTT.

V and J are TRBV11-2 and TRBJ1-4, with D unclear. Per the germline V gene, CDR1 is SGHAT and CDR2 is FQNNGV. This CDR3 is built from 13 residues. Trimming removed 5 bases from V and 7 bases from J, with 11 bases in between. The CDR3 is CASSRVTGEKLFF. The CDR3 DNA sequence: TGTGCCAGCAGCCGCGTCACCGGTGAAAAACTGTTTTTT.

The genes are TRBV28 and TRBJ1-2, with TRBD1 matching 9 bases. CDR1 is MDHEN and CDR2 is SYDVKM in the germline V gene. The trim removed 2 bases at V and 4 bases at J, leaving 8 bases unmatched. The CDR3 is made up of 16 amino acids. The CDR3 DNA sequence: TGTGCCAGCAGTTTAGCAGGAGGACAGGGGCCCTATGGCTACACCTTC. Its translation: CASSLAGGQGPYGYTF.

This rearrangement joins TRBV7-9 to TRBJ1-4; possibly TRBD1 for D (5 bases). From germline, CDR1 is SEHNR and CDR2 FQNEAQ (reference sequence). The V end was cut by 6 bases, the J end by 8 bases, with 22 bases between. The CDR3 contains 16 residues. CDR3 sequence: CASSPIGVGVNEKLFF. CDR3 coding DNA: TGTGCCAGCAGTCCAATCGGCGTGGGGGTGAACGAAAAACTGTTTTTT. Supplemented by reference TRBV7-9 and TRBJ1-4, the full variable domain reads DTGVSQNPRHKITKRGQNVTFRCDPISEHNRLYWYRQTLGQGPEFLTYFQNEAQLEKSRLLSDRFSAERPKGSFSTLEIQRTEQGDSAMYLCASSPIGVGVNEKLFFGSGTQLSVL.

The chain recombines TRBV29-1 with TRBJ2-7; the match to TRBD1 covers 9 bases. V lost 3 bases, J lost 4 bases, and 1 base stayed unmatched. Germline V gene sequence: CDR1 SQVTM, CDR2 ANQGSEA. The CDR3 extends over 12 amino acids. CDR3 amino acids: CSVEGQGYEQYF. CDR3 coding DNA: TGCAGCGTTGAGGGACAGGGATACGAGCAGTACTTC.

This clone was observed a handful of times. The rearrangement links TRBV5-1 to TRBJ2-1; TRBD2 matches 8 bases. The ends lost 9 bases at V and 6 bases at J; junction bases unmatched: 11. This CDR3 is built from 14 residues. The V gene's germline CDR1 is SGHRS and CDR2 YFSETQ. The CDR3 DNA sequence: TGCGCCACCCGGTCGGTAAGCGGGAGCAATGAGCAGTTCTTC. Protein: CATRSVSGSNEQFF.

This chain uses TRBV11-3 with TRBJ2-1; 9 bases match TRBD2. V was pared by 1 base and J by 8 bases, with 9 bases of the junction left unmatched. This CDR3 has 16 amino acids. The V gene's germline CDR1 is SGHNT and CDR2 YENEEA. Written as DNA, the CDR3 is TGTGCCAGCAGCTTAGGATTAGCGGGAGTGAGCGATGAGCAGTTCTTC. Amino acid sequence: CASSLGLAGVSDEQFF.

The rearrangement links TRBV27 to TRBJ2-7, with D maybe TRBD2 (7 bases). The germline CDR1 and CDR2 sequences are MNHEY and SMNVEV (reference sequence). The V and J ends lost 3 bases and 3 bases respectively, with 12 bases between them. This CDR3 is built from 14 residues. CDR3 DNA sequence: TGTGCCAGCAGTTTCGGGGGGCCTCTCTACGAGCAGTACTTC. As protein: CASSFGGPLYEQYF.

The chain employs TRBV6-6 and TRBJ2-7, with D possibly matching TRBD2 (5 bases). CDR3 length equals 16 residues. The ends were cut back, 0 bases at V and 1 base at J, with 13 bases in the middle. The V gene's germline CDR1 is MNHNY and CDR2 SVGAGI (reference sequence). The CDR3, as DNA: TGTGCCAGCAGTTACTCGACCCGGGGAGCGTCCTACGAGCAGTACTTC. Translation gives CASSYSTRGASYEQYF.

The chain has TRBV6-1 and TRBJ2-7, with 7 bases identical to TRBD1. CDR3 length: 16 residues. Germline-derived CDR1 and CDR2 are MNHNS and SASEGT. Trimming cost V 2 bases and J 2 bases; bases outside gene matches: 9. CDR3 nucleotide sequence: TGTGCCAGCAGTGAACCCCCCGGTACAGGGGCCTACGAGCAGTACTTC. This translates into CASSEPPGTGAYEQYF.

J is TRBJ1-4 and V is TRBV11-2; TRBD1 agrees at 10 bases. V lost 5 bases, J lost 5 bases, and 2 bases stayed unmatched. CDR1 SGHAT and CDR2 FQNNGV come from the germline V gene. This CDR3 is built from 14 residues. The CDR3 DNA reads TGTGCCAGCAGCCCGGGACAGGGGAATGAAAAACTGTTTTTT. Translation gives CASSPGQGNEKLFF.

This rearrangement joins TRBV5-1 to TRBJ2-6; D might be TRBD2 (5 bases). Germline V lookup: CDR1 SGHRS, CDR2 YFSETQ. V was clipped by 7 bases and J by 2 bases, with 16 bases between them. The CDR3 is 16 amino acids. The CDR3, as DNA: TGCGCCAGCGGAGACGAGGCCGGGGCTGGGGCCAACGTCCTGACTTTC. Encoded protein: CASGDEAGAGANVLTF.

The rearrangement links TRBV5-4 to TRBJ2-2; possible D gene TRBD1, 5 bases. CDR3 length: 14 residues. V lost 2 bases and J 1 base, leaving 6 bases between the germline ends. CDR1 and CDR2 from the germline V gene are SGHNT and YYREEE (reference sequence). This CDR3 is CASSFDRNTGELFF. DNA of the CDR3: TGTGCCAGCAGCTTCGACAGGAACACCGGGGAGCTGTTTTTT.

The V and J genes are TRBV4-3 and TRBJ2-7, with TRBD2 identical over 8 bases. Germline CDR1 reads LGHNA; CDR2 reads YSLEER. The CDR3 is made up of 16 amino acids. V was pared by 0 bases and J by 0 bases, with 4 bases of the junction left unmatched. The CDR3 region has the DNA TGCGCCAGCAGCCAAGACGGGACTAGGAGCTCCTACGAGCAGTACTTC. This gives the protein CASSQDGTRSSYEQYF.

In this sample, this clone turned up once. The rearrangement uses TRBV6-7 and TRBJ2-2, with TRBD2 matching over 8 bases. TRBV6-7 is annotated as an ORF whose role is uncertain. Trimming took 6 bases from V and 4 from J; bases not matched to a gene: 13. The length of the CDR3 is 17 residues. CDR3 coding DNA: TGTGCCAGCAGCCGCGGCTCCCGGGGGGGCCGCACCGGGGAGCTGTTTTTT. Its translation is CASSRGSRGGRTGELFF.

This clone appeared a single time. This rearrangement joins TRBV7-2 to TRBJ1-2; no clear D gene. Trimming left V 4 bases short and J 6 bases short, with 9 bases between. This CDR3 has 12 residues. Germline values: CDR1 SGHTA, CDR2 FQGNSA. DNA for the CDR3: TGTGCCAGCAGCTCGTACTGGGATGGCTACACCTTC. This gives the protein CASSSYWDGYTF.

The chain uses TRBV7-8 and TRBJ2-6; 8 positions agree with TRBD2. This CDR3 has 15 residues. The V segment lost 5 bases and the J segment 6 bases; nucleotides outside the gene matches: 6. Looked up from germline, CDR1 is SGHVS and CDR2 is FQNEAQ. CDR3 amino acids: CASSPGRVAANVLTF. The DNA of the CDR3 is TGTGCCAGCAGCCCCGGGAGGGTTGCGGCCAACGTCCTGACTTTC.

The genes are TRBV4-1 and TRBJ2-7; D call uncertain. Trimming removed 2 bases from V and 5 bases from J, with 13 bases in between. The germline V gene encodes CDR1 MGHRA and CDR2 YSYEKL. The CDR3 runs to 14 residues. CDR3 DNA sequence: TGCGCCAGCAGCCAAAGCGCTGATGCGGACGAGCAGTACTTC. As protein: CASSQSADADEQYF.

CDR3 protein: CSVDGQGGETQYF. CDR3 bases: TGCAGCGTTGACGGCCAGGGAGGGGAGACCCAGTACTTC. The J gene is TRBJ2-5, the V gene TRBV29-1; 7 bases match TRBD2. V lost 3 bases, J lost 5 bases, and 6 bases stayed unmatched. The CDR3 has 13 residues. Germline CDR1 SQVTM, CDR2 ANQGSEA. The whole variable domain, remainder taken from reference TRBV29-1 and TRBJ2-5, is SAVISQKPSRDICQRGTSLTIQCQVDSQVTMMFWYRQQPGQSLTLIATANQGSEATYESGFVIDKFPISRPNLTFSTLTVSNMSPEDSSIYLCSVDGQGGETQYFGPGTRLLVL.

The chain combines TRBV7-3 with TRBJ1-1; 7 bases fit TRBD1. Germline CDR1 reads SGHTA; CDR2 reads FQGTGA. CDR3 length: 17 residues. With 1 base clipped from V and 8 bases from J, the junction kept 16 bases outside the gene matches. The chain's CDR3 is CASSLNPYAGTDAEAFF. For the CDR3, the DNA is TGTGCCAGCAGCTTAAACCCTTACGCCGGGACAGACGCCGAAGCTTTCTTT.

The rearrangement joins TRBV6-1 to TRBJ2-1, with D possibly TRBD1 on 5 matching bases. V shed 1 base and J shed 14 bases, with 15 bases lying between them. The CDR3 loop spans 13 amino acids. CDR1 is MNHNS and CDR2 is SASEGT in the germline V gene. The CDR3 region has the DNA TGTGCCAGCAGTGAAGACCAGGGCCCCAGGGAGTTCTTC. It encodes CASSEDQGPREFF.

This chain uses TRBV5-1 with TRBJ2-7; D remains ambiguous. This CDR3 spans 11 amino acids. Germline assignment: CDR1 SGHRS and CDR2 YFSETQ. V was shortened by 3 bases and J by 3 bases, with 4 bases between the two germline ends. The CDR3: CASSSSYEQYF. The CDR3 DNA is TGCGCCAGCAGCTCCAGCTACGAGCAGTACTTC.

This clone appeared a single time. V and J are TRBV4-1 and TRBJ2-7; a weak D match, TRBD2 (6 bases). V lost 0 bases and J 2 bases, leaving 14 bases between the germline ends. Per germline, CDR1 MGHRA and CDR2 YSYEKL. The CDR3 extends over 16 amino acids. The CDR3 DNA sequence: TGCGCCAGCAGCCAAGATCCTCCGGGAGCCACCTACGAGCAGTACTTC. It specifies CASSQDPPGATYEQYF.